Below, one T cell receptor beta chain is given with its context. The antigen is unknown. These data originate in a study of CD8+ T cells in alopecia areata. Study findings and constraints: Higher clonality was seen in lesional scalp than in normal scalp, especially in alopecia totalis/universalis.

RNA extraction was followed by reverse transcription into cDNA, which acted as the sequencing template. Produced via immunoSEQ multiplex PCR; TCRdb's table is partial and in-frame only. The table includes 95,000 to 110,000 clones, about nine tenths detected once. The treatment: oral pan-JAK inhibitor, 5-10 mg twice daily. Germline assignment: CDR1 LNHDA and CDR2 SQIVND (reference sequence). The V and J ends lost 4 bases and 0 bases respectively, with 5 bases between them. The CDR3 loop spans 13 amino acids. V is TRBV19 and J is TRBJ2-3; D remains ambiguous. This specimen was CD8+ T cells sorted from blood, taken at approximately week 30, from a patient treated with tofacitinib. The sequence was obtained from a human donor with alopecia areata. CDR3 protein: CASSRMSTDTQYF. The CDR3 DNA follows: TGTGCCAGTAGTAGAATGAGCACAGATACGCAGTATTTT.